A single sample is the source of the 26 T cell receptor beta chains below, sequenced in a study of vaccination effects on CD4 cells after COVID-19. The table came from immunoSEQ multiplex PCR; TCRdb's copy has only in-frame clones and leaves some out. Of nearly 30,000 clones listed, roughly four fifths were seen once; the top ten hold about 14%. Using viral peptide pools, the ViraFEST assay grew out antigen-specific CD4+ T cells prior to sequencing. Isolating CD4+ T cells followed about 10 days of culture. It was two doses of either the BNT162b2 or mRNA-1273 vaccine that participants received. Their antigens remain unidentified. This material consisted of CD4+ T cells from PBMCs cultured with HCoV-229E spike peptides, taken after COVID-19 vaccination. Every receptor here comes from a human donor who received a COVID-19 vaccine.

V and J are TRBV27 and TRBJ2-7, with D possibly TRBD2 on 5 matching bases. CDR1 and CDR2 from the germline V gene are MNHEY and SMNVEV (reference sequence). The CDR3 extends over 15 amino acids. V lost 5 bases, J lost 0 bases, and 14 bases lay in between. CDR3 region: CASSNGVPTSYEQYF. The CDR3, as DNA: TGTGCCAGCAGTAACGGGGTTCCTACCTCCTACGAGCAGTACTTC.

The V and J genes are TRBV7-9 and TRBJ2-2; no clear D. The CDR3 is made up of 16 amino acids. The ends were cut back, 2 bases at V and 3 bases at J, with 13 bases in the middle. Germline V CDR1 and CDR2: SEHNR, FQNEAQ (reference sequence). CDR3 amino acids: CASSLPDQTYTGELFF. Here the CDR3 DNA reads TGTGCCAGCAGCTTACCGGACCAGACATACACCGGGGAGCTGTTTTTT. The variable domain in full, with the rest retrieved from reference TRBV7-9 and TRBJ2-2, is DTGVSQNPRHKITKRGQNVTFRCDPISEHNRLYWYRQTLGQGPEFLTYFQNEAQLEKSRLLSDRFSAERPKGSFSTLEIQRTEQGDSAMYLCASSLPDQTYTGELFFGEGSRLTVL.

This chain connects TRBV4-1 to TRBJ2-7, with TRBD1 identical over 7 bases. V gave up 0 bases and J gave up 3 bases; unmatched junction bases: 5. CDR3 size: 15 residues. Germline-derived CDR1 and CDR2 are MGHRA and YSYEKL. The DNA for the CDR3 is TGCGCCAGCAGCCAAGATAGGGGGCCCGACTACGAGCAGTACTTC. Its translation: CASSQDRGPDYEQYF.

The chain recombines TRBV5-1 with TRBJ1-5; D gene ambiguous. V was clipped by 0 bases and J by 4 bases, with 8 bases between them. This CDR3 spans 14 amino acids. Per the germline V gene, CDR1 is SGHRS and CDR2 is YFSETQ. The CDR3 spells CASSLGAENQPQHF. CDR3 sequence (DNA): TGCGCCAGCAGCTTGGGGGCAGAGAATCAGCCCCAGCATTTT.

This chain uses TRBV5-1 with TRBJ2-2, with D perhaps matching TRBD2 (5 bases). The CDR3 is made up of 14 amino acids. The V gene lost 2 bases and the J gene lost 2 bases, with 7 bases spanning the gap. CDR1 and CDR2 from the germline V gene are SGHRS and YFSETQ. The DNA for the CDR3 is TGCGCCAGCAGCTTACCTAGCAACACCGGGGAGCTGTTTTTT. Protein: CASSLPSNTGELFF.

The chain combines TRBV5-1 with TRBJ2-3; 12 nucleotides match TRBD2. The ends lost 1 base at V and 4 bases at J; junction bases unmatched: 4. CDR3 length: 16 amino acids. CDR1 SGHRS and CDR2 YFSETQ come from the germline V gene. As DNA, the CDR3 is TGCGCCAGCAGCTTGCCTAGCGGGAGGGCCTCAGATACGCAGTATTTT. Encoded protein: CASSLPSGRASDTQYF.

This chain joins TRBV6-5 and TRBJ1-1; D possibly corresponds to TRBD1 (5 bases). Per germline, CDR1 MNHEY and CDR2 SVGAGI. Trimming removed 7 bases at V and 5 bases at J, with 20 bases between. The CDR3 totals 15 residues. This CDR3 reads CASNYLSGGGTEAFF. CDR3 coding DNA: TGTGCCAGCAACTACCTAAGCGGGGGGGGGACTGAAGCTTTCTTT.

This clone occurred once. This chain uses TRBV19 with TRBJ2-2; 7 bases map to TRBD1. With 10 bases clipped from V and 0 bases from J, the junction kept 8 bases outside the gene matches. The CDR3 length is 15 residues. CDR1 is LNHDA and CDR2 is SQIVND in the germline V gene (reference sequence). DNA of the CDR3: TGTGCCACTCGAACAGGGGAAACGAACACCGGGGAGCTGTTTTTT. Amino acids: CATRTGETNTGELFF.

The chain uses TRBV5-4 and TRBJ1-6; 9 bases agree with TRBD1. The germline V gene has CDR1 SGHNT and CDR2 YYREEE (reference sequence). This CDR3 is built from 16 residues. Unmatched junction bases numbered 5, after V lost 0 bases and J lost 7 bases. This CDR3 reads CASSLAGGTGNSPLHF. The CDR3 bases are TGTGCCAGCAGCTTGGCCGGGGGGACAGGGAATTCACCCCTCCACTTT.

The chain is built from TRBV5-6 and TRBJ2-2, with a weak D call TRBD1 (6 bases). From germline, CDR1 is SGHDT and CDR2 YYEEEE. V lost 4 bases and J 5 bases, leaving 12 bases between the germline ends. The CDR3 is made up of 14 amino acids. CDR3 DNA sequence: TGTGCCAGCAGCAGACAGGTTTTAACCGGGGAGCTGTTTTTT. This codes for CASSRQVLTGELFF.

The chain's CDR3 is CASSYFGSGNTIYF. CDR3 nucleotides: TGTGCCAGCAGTTATTTCGGGTCTGGAAACACCATATATTTT. The V and J genes are TRBV6-5 and TRBJ1-3; D ambiguous. Trimming stripped 3 bases from V and 1 base from J, with 7 bases between. The germline V gene has CDR1 MNHEY and CDR2 SVGAGI. This CDR3 has 14 amino acids.

The chain joins TRBV10-3 to TRBJ1-2; TRBD1 might be the D (5 bases). V gave up 0 bases and J gave up 4 bases, with 9 bases separating them. The CDR3 covers 14 residues. Germline CDR1 reads ENHRY; CDR2 reads SYGVKD. The CDR3 bases are TGTGCCATCAGTGAGTCGAGACAGAGCTATGGCTACACCTTC. Translation gives CAISESRQSYGYTF.

In its sample, this clone was seen a few times. The rearrangement joins TRBV19 to TRBJ2-3; unclear D gene. Trimming removed 5 bases from V and 1 base from J, with 13 bases in between. Germline V gives CDR1 LNHDA, CDR2 SQIVND (reference sequence). This CDR3 has 15 amino acids. The chain's CDR3 is CASSVGPTRTDTQYF. The CDR3 nucleotides are TGTGCCAGTAGTGTCGGACCCACCCGCACAGATACGCAGTATTTT.

The rearrangement joins TRBV7-9 to TRBJ2-1, with a tentative D call TRBD1 (5 bases). V was cut by 2 bases and J by 9 bases, with 11 bases left in between. The CDR3 spans 13 residues. Germline V lookup: CDR1 SEHNR, CDR2 FQNEAQ (reference sequence). The CDR3 coding sequence is TGTGCCAGCAGCTTATCAGGGATAAGTGAGCAGTTCTTC. Its protein product is CASSLSGISEQFF.

As to this clone: Mismatch with germline at one junction end may stem from a read error. The chain combines TRBV5-1 with TRBJ2-2; 7 bases align to TRBD1. The length of the CDR3 is 15 residues. The germline V gene has CDR1 SGHRS and CDR2 YFSETQ. CDR3 bases: TGCGCCAGCAGATTGGGACAGTCGAACACCGGGGAGCTGTTTTTT. This gives the protein CASRLGQSNTGELFF.

The chain joins TRBV7-2 to TRBJ2-1, with 10 bases that match TRBD2. This CDR3 comprises 16 residues. V was clipped by 1 base and J by 9 bases; unmatched bases: 9. CDR1 and CDR2 from the germline V gene are SGHTA and FQGNSA. CDR3 nucleotide sequence: TGTGCCAGCAGCTTAGTTAGATTAGCGGGGGGCGGTGAGCAGTTCTTC. It encodes CASSLVRLAGGGEQFF. Full variable domain (rest looked up from reference TRBV7-2 and TRBJ2-1): GAGVSQSPSNKVTEKGKDVELRCDPISGHTALYWYRQSLGQGLEFLIYFQGNSAPDKSGLPSDRFSAERTGGSVSTLTIQRTQQEDSAVYLCASSLVRLAGGGEQFFGPGTRLTVL.

The CDR3 reads CASRITGTSNTEAFF. DNA of the CDR3: TGCGCCAGCAGAATCACCGGGACATCGAACACTGAAGCTTTCTTT. The gene calls are TRBV10-2 and TRBJ1-1; D possibly corresponds to TRBD1 (6 bases). Germline V gene sequence: CDR1 WSHSY, CDR2 SAAADI. Trimming left V 6 bases short and J 1 base short, with 15 bases between. This CDR3 has 15 residues.

The gene calls are TRBV5-1 and TRBJ2-3, with 9 bases lining up with TRBD1. Germline CDR1 reads SGHRS; CDR2 reads YFSETQ. The CDR3 has 15 amino acids. Trimming at V came to 1 base and at J to 4 bases, leaving 4 bases not matched to a gene. CDR3 in DNA: TGCGCCAGCAGCTTGCCAAGACAGGGGGCAGATACGCAGTATTTT. Protein sequence: CASSLPRQGADTQYF.

The V and J genes are TRBV6-2 or TRBV6-3 and TRBJ1-5; 11 bases are a match to TRBD1. The V segment lost 6 bases and the J segment 6 bases; nucleotides outside the gene matches: 4. The CDR3 is 14 residues long. Germline CDR1 reads MNHEY; CDR2 reads SVGEGT. The DNA of the CDR3 is TGTGCCAGCAGCTGGACAGGGGGCTTTCAGCCCCAGCATTTT. It is translated as CASSWTGGFQPQHF.

The V and J genes are TRBV6-6 and TRBJ1-1, with 8 bases that match TRBD1. V was clipped by 9 bases and J by 4 bases; unmatched bases: 7. Germline V CDR1 and CDR2: MNHNY, SVGAGI (reference sequence). This CDR3 region has 13 residues. CDR3 sequence (DNA): TGTGCCAGAGCCCAGGGGGCGGGCACTGAAGCTTTCTTT. Its protein is CARAQGAGTEAFF.

This clone was counted between two and nine times. The rearrangement uses TRBV2 and TRBJ1-2, with D possibly being TRBD1 (5 bases). With 4 bases removed from V and 5 bases from J, the gap between germline ends came to 14 bases. Germline V gene data show CDR1 as SNHLY and CDR2 as FYNNEI. The CDR3 loop spans 14 amino acids. CDR3 in amino acids: CASSGGKSGYGYTF. The CDR3 DNA reads TGTGCCAGCAGTGGGGGGAAATCGGGGTATGGCTACACCTTC. The whole variable domain, remainder taken from reference TRBV2 and TRBJ1-2, is EPEVTQTPSHQVTQMGQEVILRCVPISNHLYFYWYRQILGQKVEFLVSFYNNEISEKSEIFDDQFSVERPDGSNFTLKIRSTKLEDSAMYFCASSGGKSGYGYTFGSGTRLTVV.

The V call is TRBV7-9, the J call TRBJ2-5; weak D call: TRBD1 (6 bases). The CDR3 contains 14 residues. CDR1 and CDR2 (germline): SEHNR, FQNEAQ (reference sequence). V lost 1 base and J 3 bases, leaving 9 bases between the germline ends. CDR3 loop: CASSLVWTEETQYF. DNA for the CDR3: TGTGCCAGCAGCTTAGTTTGGACAGAAGAGACCCAGTACTTC.

This rearrangement joins TRBV5-1 to TRBJ1-1; 7 bases are shared with TRBD1. Germline-derived CDR1 and CDR2 are SGHRS and YFSETQ. The CDR3 totals 16 residues. V gave up 4 bases and J gave up 7 bases; unmatched junction bases: 16. DNA of the CDR3: TGCGCCAGCAGCCCGGAACTAGCGGGACAGCGATTTGAAGCTTTCTTT. Translation gives CASSPELAGQRFEAFF.

V and J are TRBV6-1 and TRBJ1-2; a possible D gene is TRBD1 (5 bases). V was clipped by 2 bases and J by 3 bases, with 10 bases between them. Germline CDR1 and CDR2: MNHNS and SASEGT. CDR3 length: 14 amino acids. CDR3 in DNA: TGTGCCAGCAGTGAATATGGGGGAGACTATGGCTACACCTTC. It translates to CASSEYGGDYGYTF.

This chain connects TRBV6-5 to TRBJ1-5; D is unresolved. The V gene's germline CDR1 is MNHEY and CDR2 SVGAGI. The V end was cut by 8 bases, the J end by 8 bases, with 13 bases between. This CDR3 has 12 amino acids. The CDR3 coding sequence is TGTGCCAGCCGTAGGGATCGTGAGCCCCAGCATTTT. It encodes CASRRDREPQHF.

This CDR3 reads CATSDTQGSYNEQFF. CDR3 nucleotide sequence: TGTGCCACCAGTGATACTCAAGGTTCCTACAATGAGCAGTTCTTC. The chain carries TRBV24-1 and TRBJ2-1; no firm D call. CDR1 is KGHDR and CDR2 is SFDVKD in the germline V gene. V was clipped by 3 bases and J by 1 base, with 9 bases between them. This CDR3 spans 15 amino acids.